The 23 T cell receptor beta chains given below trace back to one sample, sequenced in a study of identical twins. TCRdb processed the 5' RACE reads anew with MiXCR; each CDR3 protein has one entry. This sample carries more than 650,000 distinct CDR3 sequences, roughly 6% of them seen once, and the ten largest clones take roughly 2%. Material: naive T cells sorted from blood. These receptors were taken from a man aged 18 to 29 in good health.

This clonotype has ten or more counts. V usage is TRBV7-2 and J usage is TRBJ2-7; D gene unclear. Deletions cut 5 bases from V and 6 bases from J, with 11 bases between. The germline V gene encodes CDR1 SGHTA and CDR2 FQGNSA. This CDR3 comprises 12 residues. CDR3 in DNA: TGTGCCAGCAGCCCTCCGTTTAGCGAGCAGTACTTC. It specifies CASSPPFSEQYF.

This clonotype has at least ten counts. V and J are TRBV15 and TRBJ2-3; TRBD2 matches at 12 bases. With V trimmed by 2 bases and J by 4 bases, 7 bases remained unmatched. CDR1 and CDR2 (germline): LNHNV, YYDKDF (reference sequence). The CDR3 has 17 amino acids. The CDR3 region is CATSRRRLAGGADTQYF. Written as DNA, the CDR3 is TGTGCCACCAGCAGAAGACGTCTAGCGGGAGGGGCAGATACGCAGTATTTT.

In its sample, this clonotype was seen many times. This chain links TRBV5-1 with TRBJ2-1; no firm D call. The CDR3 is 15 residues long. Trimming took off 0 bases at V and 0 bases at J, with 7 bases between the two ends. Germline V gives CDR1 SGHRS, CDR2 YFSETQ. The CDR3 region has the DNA TGCGCCAGCAGCTTGGCTTTGAGCTCCTACAATGAGCAGTTCTTC. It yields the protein CASSLALSSYNEQFF.

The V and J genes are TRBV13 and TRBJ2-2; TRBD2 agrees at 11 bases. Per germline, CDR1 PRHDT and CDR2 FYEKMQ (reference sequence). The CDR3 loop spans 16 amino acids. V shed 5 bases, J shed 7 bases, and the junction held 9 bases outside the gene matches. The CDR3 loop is CASSPLAGGPYGELFF. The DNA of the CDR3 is TGTGCCAGCAGCCCCTTAGCGGGAGGGCCTTACGGGGAGCTGTTTTTT. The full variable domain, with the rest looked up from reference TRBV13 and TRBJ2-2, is AAGVIQSPRHLIKEKRETATLKCYPIPRHDTVYWYQQGPGQDPQFLISFYEKMQSDKGSIPDRFSAQQFSDYHSELNMSSLELGDSALYFCASSPLAGGPYGELFFGEGSRLTVL.

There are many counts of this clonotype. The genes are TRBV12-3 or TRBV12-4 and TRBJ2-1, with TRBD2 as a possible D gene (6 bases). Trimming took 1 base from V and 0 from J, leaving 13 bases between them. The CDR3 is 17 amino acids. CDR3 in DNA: TGTGCCAGCAGTTTAGGATGGAGGGGCGGCTCCTACAATGAGCAGTTCTTC. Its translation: CASSLGWRGGSYNEQFF.

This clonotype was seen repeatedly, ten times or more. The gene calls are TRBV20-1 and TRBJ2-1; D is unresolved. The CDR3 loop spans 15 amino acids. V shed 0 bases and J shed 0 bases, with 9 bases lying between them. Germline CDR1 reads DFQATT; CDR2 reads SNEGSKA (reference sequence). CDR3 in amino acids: CSARESASSYNEQFF. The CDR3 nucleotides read TGCAGTGCTAGAGAGAGCGCCAGCTCCTACAATGAGCAGTTCTTC.

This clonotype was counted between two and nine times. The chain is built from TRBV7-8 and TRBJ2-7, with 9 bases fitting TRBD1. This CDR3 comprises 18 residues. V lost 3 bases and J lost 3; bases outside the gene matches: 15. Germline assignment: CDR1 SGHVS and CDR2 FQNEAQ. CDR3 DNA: TGTGCCAGCAGCTTCTCGGCAGGGCCCGGGACAGGGAACTACGAGCAGTACTTC. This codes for CASSFSAGPGTGNYEQYF.

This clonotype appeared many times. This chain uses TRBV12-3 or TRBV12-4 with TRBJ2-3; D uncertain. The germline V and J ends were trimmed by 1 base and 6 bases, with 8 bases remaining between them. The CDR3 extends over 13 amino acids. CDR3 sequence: CASSLDPVDTQYF. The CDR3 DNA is TGTGCCAGCAGTTTAGACCCGGTGGATACGCAGTATTTT.

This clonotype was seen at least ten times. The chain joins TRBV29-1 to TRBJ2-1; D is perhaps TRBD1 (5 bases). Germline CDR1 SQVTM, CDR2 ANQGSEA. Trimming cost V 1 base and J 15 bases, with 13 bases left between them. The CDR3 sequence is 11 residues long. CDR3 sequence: CSVEVTGYRFF. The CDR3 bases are TGCAGCGTTGAAGTAACAGGCTATCGGTTCTTC.

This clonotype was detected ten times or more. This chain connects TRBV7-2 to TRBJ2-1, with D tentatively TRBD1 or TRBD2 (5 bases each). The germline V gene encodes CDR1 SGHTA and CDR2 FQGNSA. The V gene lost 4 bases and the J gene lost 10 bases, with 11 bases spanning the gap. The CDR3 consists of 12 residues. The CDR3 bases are TGTGCCAGCAGCTCGCCGGGACCCGAGCAGTTCTTC. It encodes CASSSPGPEQFF.

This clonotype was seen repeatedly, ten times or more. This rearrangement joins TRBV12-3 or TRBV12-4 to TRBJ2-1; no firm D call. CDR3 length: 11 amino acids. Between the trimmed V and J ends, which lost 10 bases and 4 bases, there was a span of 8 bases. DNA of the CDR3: TGTGCCATCCAGTTTTACAATGAGCAGTTCTTC. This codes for CAIQFYNEQFF.

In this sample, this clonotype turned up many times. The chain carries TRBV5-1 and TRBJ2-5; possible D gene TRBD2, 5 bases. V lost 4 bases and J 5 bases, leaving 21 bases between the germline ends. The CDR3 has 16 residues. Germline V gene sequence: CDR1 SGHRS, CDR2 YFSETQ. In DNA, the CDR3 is TGCGCCAGCAGCCTGAACGCTAGAGGGAGCAGGGAGACCCAGTACTTC. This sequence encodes CASSLNARGSRETQYF.

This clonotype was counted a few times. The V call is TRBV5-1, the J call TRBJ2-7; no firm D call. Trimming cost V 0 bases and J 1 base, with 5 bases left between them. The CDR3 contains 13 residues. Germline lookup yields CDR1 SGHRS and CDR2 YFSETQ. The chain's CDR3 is CASSLDESYEQYF. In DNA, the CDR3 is TGCGCCAGCAGCTTGGACGAGTCCTACGAGCAGTACTTC.

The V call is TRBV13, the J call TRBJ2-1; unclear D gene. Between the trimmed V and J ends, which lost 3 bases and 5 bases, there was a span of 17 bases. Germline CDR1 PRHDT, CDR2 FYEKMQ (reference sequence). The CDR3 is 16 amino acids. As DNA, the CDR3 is TGTGCCAGCAGCTTCCGAGGTCTAACTTCCAACAATGAGCAGTTCTTC. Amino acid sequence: CASSFRGLTSNNEQFF. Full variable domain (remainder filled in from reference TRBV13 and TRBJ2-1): AAGVIQSPRHLIKEKRETATLKCYPIPRHDTVYWYQQGPGQDPQFLISFYEKMQSDKGSIPDRFSAQQFSDYHSELNMSSLELGDSALYFCASSFRGLTSNNEQFFGPGTRLTVL.

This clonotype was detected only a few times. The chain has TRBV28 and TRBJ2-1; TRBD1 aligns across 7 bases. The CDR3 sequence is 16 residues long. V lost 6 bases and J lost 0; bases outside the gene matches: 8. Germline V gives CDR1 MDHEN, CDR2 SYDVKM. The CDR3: CASSARTGNSYNEQFF. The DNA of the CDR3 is TGTGCCAGCAGCGCAAGGACAGGCAACTCCTACAATGAGCAGTTCTTC.

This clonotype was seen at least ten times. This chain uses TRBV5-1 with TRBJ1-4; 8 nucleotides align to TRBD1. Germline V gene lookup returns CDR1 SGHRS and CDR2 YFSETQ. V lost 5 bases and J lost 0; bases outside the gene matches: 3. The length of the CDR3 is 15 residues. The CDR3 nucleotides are TGCGCCAGCAGTGGACAGGGTGCAACTAATGAAAAACTGTTTTTT. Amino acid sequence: CASSGQGATNEKLFF.

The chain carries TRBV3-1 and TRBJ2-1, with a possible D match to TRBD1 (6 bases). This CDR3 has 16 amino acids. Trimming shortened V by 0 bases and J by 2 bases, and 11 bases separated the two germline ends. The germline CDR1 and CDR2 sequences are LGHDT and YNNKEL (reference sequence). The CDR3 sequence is CASSQERQGTYNEQFF. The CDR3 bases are TGTGCCAGCAGCCAAGAGAGGCAGGGGACCTACAATGAGCAGTTCTTC.

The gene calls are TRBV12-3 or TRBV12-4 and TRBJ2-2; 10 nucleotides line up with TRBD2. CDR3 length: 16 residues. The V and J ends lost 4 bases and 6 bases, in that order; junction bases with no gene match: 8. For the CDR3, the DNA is TGTGCCAGCAGTTCAAACGTACTAGCGGGACCCGGGGAGCTGTTTTTT. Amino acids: CASSSNVLAGPGELFF.

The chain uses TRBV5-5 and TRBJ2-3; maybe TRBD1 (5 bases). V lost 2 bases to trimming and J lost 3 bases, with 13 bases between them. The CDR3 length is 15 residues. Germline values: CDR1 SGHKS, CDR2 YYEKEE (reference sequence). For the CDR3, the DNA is TGTGCCAGCAGCTTCGGGTCTAGACAGACAGATACGCAGTATTTT. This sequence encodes CASSFGSRQTDTQYF. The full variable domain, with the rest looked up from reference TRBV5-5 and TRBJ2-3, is DAGVTQSPTHLIKTRGQQVTLRCSPISGHKSVSWYQQVLGQGPQFIFQYYEKEERGRGNFPDRFSARQFPNYSSELNVNALLLGDSALYLCASSFGSRQTDTQYFGPGTRLTVL.

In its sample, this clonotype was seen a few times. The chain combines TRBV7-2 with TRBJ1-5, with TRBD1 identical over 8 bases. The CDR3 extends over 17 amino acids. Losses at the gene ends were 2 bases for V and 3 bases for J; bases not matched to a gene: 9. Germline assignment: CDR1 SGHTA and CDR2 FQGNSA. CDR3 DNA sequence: TGTGCCAGCAGCTTATCGGACAGGGAGTACGACAATCAGCCCCAGCATTTT. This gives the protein CASSLSDREYDNQPQHF.

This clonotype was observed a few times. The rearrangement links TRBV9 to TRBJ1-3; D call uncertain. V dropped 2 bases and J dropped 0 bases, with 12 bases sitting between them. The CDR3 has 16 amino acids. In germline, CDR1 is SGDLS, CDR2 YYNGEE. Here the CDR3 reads CASSVGRSYSGNTIYF. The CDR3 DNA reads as TGTGCCAGCAGCGTCGGGCGCAGTTACTCTGGAAACACCATATATTTT.

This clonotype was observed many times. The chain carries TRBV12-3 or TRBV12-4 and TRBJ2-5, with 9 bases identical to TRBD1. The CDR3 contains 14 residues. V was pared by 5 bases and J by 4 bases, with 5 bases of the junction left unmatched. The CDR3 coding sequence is TGTGCCAGCAGTAAGGGACAGGGCCCAGAGACCCAGTACTTC. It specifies CASSKGQGPETQYF.

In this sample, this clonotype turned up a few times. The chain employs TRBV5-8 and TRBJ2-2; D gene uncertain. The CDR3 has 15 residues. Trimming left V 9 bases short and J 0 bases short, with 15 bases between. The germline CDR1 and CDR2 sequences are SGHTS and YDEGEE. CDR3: CATQPLGANTGELFF. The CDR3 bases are TGTGCCACCCAGCCCCTTGGGGCGAACACCGGGGAGCTGTTTTTT.